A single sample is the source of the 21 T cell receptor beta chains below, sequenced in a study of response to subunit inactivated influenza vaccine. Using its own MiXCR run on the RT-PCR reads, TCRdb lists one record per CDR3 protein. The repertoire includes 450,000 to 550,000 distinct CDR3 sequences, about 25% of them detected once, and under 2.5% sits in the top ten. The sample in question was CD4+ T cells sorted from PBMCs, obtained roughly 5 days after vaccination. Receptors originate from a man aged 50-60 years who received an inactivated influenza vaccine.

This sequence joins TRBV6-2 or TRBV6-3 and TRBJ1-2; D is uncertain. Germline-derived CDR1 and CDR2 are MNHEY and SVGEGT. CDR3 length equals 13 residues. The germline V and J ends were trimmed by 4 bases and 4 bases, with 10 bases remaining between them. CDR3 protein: CASSLSGVYGYTF. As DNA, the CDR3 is TGTGCCAGCAGTTTAAGCGGCGTCTATGGCTACACCTTC.

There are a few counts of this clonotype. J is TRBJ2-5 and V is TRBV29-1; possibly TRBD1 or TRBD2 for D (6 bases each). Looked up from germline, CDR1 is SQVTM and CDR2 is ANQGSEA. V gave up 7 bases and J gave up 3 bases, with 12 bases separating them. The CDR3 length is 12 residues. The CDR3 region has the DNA TGCAGCGGCGGGACAAATAAAGAGACCCAGTACTTC. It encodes CSGGTNKETQYF. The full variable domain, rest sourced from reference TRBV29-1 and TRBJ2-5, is SAVISQKPSRDICQRGTSLTIQCQVDSQVTMMFWYRQQPGQSLTLIATANQGSEATYESGFVIDKFPISRPNLTFSTLTVSNMSPEDSSIYLCSGGTNKETQYFGPGTRLLVL.

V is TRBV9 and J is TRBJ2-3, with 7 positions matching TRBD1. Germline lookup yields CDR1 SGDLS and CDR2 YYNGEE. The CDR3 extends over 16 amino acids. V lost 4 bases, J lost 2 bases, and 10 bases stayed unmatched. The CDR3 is CASSLQWDRYTDTQYF. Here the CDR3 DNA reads TGTGCCAGCAGCCTACAGTGGGACAGATACACAGATACGCAGTATTTT. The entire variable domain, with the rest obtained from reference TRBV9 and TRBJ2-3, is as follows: DSGVTQTPKHLITATGQRVTLRCSPRSGDLSVYWYQQSLDQGLQFLIQYYNGEERAKGNILERFSAQQFPDLHSELNLSSLELGDSALYFCASSLQWDRYTDTQYFGPGTRLTVL.

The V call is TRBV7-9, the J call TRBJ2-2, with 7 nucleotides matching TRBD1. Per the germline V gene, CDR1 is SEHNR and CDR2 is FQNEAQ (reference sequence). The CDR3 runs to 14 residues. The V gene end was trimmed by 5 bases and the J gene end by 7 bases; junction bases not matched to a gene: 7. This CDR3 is CASSTGTVIGELFF. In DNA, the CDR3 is TGTGCCAGCAGCACCGGGACAGTGATCGGGGAGCTGTTTTTT.

CDR3 coding DNA: TGTGCCATCCGAGGGGGATGGGCGAACACCGGGGAGCTGTTTTTT. It codes for CAIRGGWANTGELFF. The chain combines TRBV10-3 with TRBJ2-2; tentatively, D is TRBD1 (6 bases). The V end lost 8 bases, the J end lost 0 bases, and 13 bases lay between the germline ends. CDR3 length: 15 residues. Germline-derived CDR1 and CDR2 are ENHRY and SYGVKD.

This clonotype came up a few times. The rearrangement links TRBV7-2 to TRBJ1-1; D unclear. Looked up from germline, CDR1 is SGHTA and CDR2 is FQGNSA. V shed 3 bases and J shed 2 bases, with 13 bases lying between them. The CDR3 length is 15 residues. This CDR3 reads CASSLGGQSNTEAFF. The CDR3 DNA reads TGTGCCAGCAGCTTGGGCGGGCAGAGTAACACTGAAGCTTTCTTT.

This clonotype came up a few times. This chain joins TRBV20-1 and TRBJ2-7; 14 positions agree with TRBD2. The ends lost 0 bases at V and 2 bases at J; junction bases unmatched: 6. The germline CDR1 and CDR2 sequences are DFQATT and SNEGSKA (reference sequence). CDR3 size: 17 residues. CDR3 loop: CSAREYGGLAGAYEQYF. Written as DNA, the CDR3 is TGCAGTGCTAGAGAATACGGGGGACTAGCGGGAGCCTACGAGCAGTACTTC.

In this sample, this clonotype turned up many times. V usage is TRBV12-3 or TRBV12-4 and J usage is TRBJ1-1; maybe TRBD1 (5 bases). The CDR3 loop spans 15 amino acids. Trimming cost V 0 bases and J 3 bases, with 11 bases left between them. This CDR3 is CASSLAGGGDTEAFF. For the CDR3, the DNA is TGTGCCAGCAGTTTAGCGGGGGGTGGGGACACTGAAGCTTTCTTT.

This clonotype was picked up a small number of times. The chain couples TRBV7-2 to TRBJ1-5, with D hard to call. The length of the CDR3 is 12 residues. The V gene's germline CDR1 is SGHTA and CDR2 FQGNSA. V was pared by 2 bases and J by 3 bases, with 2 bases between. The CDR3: CASSLINQPQHF. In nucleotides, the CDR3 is TGTGCCAGCAGCTTAATCAATCAGCCCCAGCATTTT.

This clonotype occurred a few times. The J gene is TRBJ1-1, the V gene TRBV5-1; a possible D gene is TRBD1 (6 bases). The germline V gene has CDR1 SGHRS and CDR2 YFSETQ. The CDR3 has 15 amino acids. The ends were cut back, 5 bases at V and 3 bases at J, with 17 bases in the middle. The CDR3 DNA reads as TGCGCCAGCAGGCGTAGGGGGGCGGATGACACTGAAGCTTTCTTT. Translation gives CASRRRGADDTEAFF.

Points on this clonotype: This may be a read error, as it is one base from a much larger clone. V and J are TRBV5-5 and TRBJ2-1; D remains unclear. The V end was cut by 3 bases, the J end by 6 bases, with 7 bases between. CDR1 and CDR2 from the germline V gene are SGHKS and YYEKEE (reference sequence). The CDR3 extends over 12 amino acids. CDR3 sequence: CASSSPSNEQFF. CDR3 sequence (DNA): TGTGCCAGCAGCTCCCCCTCCAATGAGCAGTTCTTC.

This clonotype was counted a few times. CDR3: CASSRPSGGPWLFF. The CDR3 DNA reads TGTGCCAGCAGCCGGCCTAGCGGGGGGCCATGGTTGTTTTTT. This chain joins TRBV4-2 and TRBJ2-2, with 11 bases identical to TRBD2. CDR3 length: 14 residues. The J segment lost 15 bases and the V segment lost 4 bases, leaving 10 bases of the junction unmatched. Germline CDR1 reads LGHNA; CDR2 reads YNFKEQ.

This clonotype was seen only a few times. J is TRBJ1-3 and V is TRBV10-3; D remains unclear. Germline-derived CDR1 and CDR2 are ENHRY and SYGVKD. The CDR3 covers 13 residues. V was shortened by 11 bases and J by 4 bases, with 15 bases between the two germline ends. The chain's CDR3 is CAVETGNGNTIYF. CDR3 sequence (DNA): TGTGCCGTAGAAACTGGAAACGGAAACACCATATATTTT.

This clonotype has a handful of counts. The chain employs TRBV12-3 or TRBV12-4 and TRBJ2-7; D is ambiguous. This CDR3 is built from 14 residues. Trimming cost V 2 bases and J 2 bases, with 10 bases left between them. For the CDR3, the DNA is TGTGCCAGCAGTTTAAATCGGGCTCCCTACGAGCAGTACTTC. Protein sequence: CASSLNRAPYEQYF.

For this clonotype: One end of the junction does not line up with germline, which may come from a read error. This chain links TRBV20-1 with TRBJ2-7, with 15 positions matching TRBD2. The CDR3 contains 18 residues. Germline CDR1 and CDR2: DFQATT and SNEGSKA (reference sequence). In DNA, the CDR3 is TGCTGTGCTAGGAAGGGCGGGACTAGCGGGAGGACCTACTACGAGCAGTACTTC. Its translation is CCARKGGTSGRTYYEQYF.

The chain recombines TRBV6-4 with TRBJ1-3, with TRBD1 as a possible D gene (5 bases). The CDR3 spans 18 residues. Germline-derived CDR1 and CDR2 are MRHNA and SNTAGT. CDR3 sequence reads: CTISPDNSAANSGNTIYF. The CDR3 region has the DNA TGTACCATCAGCCCGGACAATTCAGCCGCTAACTCTGGAAACACCATATATTTT.

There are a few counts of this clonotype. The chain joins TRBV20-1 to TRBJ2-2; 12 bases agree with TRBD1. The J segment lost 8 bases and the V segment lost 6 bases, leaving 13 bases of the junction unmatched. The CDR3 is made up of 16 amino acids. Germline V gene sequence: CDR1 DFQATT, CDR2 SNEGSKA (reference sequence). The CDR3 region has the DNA TGCAGTGCCCGGATCGGGGACAGGGGGCGTGCAGGGGAGCTGTTTTTT. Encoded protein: CSARIGDRGRAGELFF.

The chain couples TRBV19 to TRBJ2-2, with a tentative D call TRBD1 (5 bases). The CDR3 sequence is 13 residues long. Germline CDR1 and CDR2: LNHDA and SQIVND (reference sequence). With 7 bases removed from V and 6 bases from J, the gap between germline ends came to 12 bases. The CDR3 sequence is CASMDIVAGELFF. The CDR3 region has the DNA TGTGCCAGTATGGACATAGTGGCCGGGGAGCTGTTTTTT. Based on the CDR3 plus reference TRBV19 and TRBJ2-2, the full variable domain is DGGITQSPKYLFRKEGQNVTLSCEQNLNHDAMYWYRQDPGQGLRLIYYSQIVNDFQKGDIAEGYSVSREKKESFPLTVTSAQKNPTAFYLCASMDIVAGELFFGEGSRLTVL.

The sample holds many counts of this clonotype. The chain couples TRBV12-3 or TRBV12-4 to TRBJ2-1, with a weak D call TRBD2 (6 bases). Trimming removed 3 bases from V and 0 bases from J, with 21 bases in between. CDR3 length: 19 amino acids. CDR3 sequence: CASSFRGLPTFSSYNEQFF. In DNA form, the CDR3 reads TGTGCCAGCAGTTTCCGGGGACTGCCCACCTTTAGCTCCTACAATGAGCAGTTCTTC.

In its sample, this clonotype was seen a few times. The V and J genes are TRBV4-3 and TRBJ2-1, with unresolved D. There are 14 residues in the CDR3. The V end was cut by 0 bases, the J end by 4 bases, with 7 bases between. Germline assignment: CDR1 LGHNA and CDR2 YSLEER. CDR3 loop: CASSQDLVYNEQFF. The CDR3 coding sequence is TGCGCCAGCAGCCAAGATCTAGTGTACAATGAGCAGTTCTTC.

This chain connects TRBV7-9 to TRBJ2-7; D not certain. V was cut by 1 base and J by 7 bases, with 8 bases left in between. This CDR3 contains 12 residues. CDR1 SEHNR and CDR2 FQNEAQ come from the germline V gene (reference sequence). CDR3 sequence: CASSLEAREQYF. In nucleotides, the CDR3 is TGTGCCAGCAGCTTAGAGGCGCGGGAGCAGTACTTC. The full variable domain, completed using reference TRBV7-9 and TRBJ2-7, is DTGVSQNPRHKITKRGQNVTFRCDPISEHNRLYWYRQTLGQGPEFLTYFQNEAQLEKSRLLSDRFSAERPKGSFSTLEIQRTEQGDSAMYLCASSLEAREQYFGPGTRLTVT.